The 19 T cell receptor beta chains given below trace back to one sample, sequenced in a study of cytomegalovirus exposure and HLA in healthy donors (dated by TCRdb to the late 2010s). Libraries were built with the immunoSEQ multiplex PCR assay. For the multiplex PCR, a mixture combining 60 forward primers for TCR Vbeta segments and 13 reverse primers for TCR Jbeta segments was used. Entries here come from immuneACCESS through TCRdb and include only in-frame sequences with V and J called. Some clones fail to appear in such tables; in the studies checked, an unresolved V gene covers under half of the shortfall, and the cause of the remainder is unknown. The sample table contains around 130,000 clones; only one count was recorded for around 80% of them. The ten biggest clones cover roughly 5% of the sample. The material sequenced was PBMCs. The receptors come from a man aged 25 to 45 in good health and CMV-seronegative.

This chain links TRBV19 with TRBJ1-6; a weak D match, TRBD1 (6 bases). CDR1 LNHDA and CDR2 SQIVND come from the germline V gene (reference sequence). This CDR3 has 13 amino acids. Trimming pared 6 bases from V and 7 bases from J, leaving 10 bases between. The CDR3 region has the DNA TGTGCCAGTAGGACAGGTTTGAATTCACCCCTCCACTTT. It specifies CASRTGLNSPLHF.

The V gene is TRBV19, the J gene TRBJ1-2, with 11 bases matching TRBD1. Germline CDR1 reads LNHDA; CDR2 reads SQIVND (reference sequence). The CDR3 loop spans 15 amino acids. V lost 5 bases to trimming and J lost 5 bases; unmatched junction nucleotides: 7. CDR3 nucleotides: TGTGCCAGTAGTCCCAGGACAGGGGGCGGATATGGCTACACCTTC. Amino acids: CASSPRTGGGYGYTF. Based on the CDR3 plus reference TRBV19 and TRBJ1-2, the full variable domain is DGGITQSPKYLFRKEGQNVTLSCEQNLNHDAMYWYRQDPGQGLRLIYYSQIVNDFQKGDIAEGYSVSREKKESFPLTVTSAQKNPTAFYLCASSPRTGGGYGYTFGSGTRLTVV.

CDR3 protein: CASSQDPGAYNEQFF. The CDR3 nucleotides read TGCGCCAGCAGCCAAGATCCGGGAGCCTACAATGAGCAGTTCTTC. The V and J genes are TRBV4-3 and TRBJ2-1; D might be TRBD2 (6 bases). The length of the CDR3 is 15 residues. The V end lost 0 bases, the J end lost 2 bases, and 8 bases lay between the germline ends. Germline lookup yields CDR1 LGHNA and CDR2 YSLEER.

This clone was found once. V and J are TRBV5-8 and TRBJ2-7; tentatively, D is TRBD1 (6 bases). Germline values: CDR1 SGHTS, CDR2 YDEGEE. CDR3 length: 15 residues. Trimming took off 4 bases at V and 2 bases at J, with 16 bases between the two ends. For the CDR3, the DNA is TGTGCCAGCAGCCTGGCCAGGGGTAGTACCTACGAGCAGTACTTC. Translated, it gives CASSLARGSTYEQYF. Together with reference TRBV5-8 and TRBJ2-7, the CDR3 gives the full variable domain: EAGVTQSPTHLIKTRGQQATLRCSPISGHTSVYWYQQALGLGLQFLLWYDEGEERNRGNFPPRFSGRQFPNYSSELNVNALELEDSALYLCASSLARGSTYEQYFGPGTRLTVT.

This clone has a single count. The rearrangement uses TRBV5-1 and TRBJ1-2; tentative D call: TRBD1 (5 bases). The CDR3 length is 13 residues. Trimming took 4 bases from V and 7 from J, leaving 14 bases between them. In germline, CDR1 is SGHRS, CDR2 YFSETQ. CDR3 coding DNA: TGCGCCAGCAGCCCTCAGGGATTAAGTGGCTACACCTTC. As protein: CASSPQGLSGYTF.

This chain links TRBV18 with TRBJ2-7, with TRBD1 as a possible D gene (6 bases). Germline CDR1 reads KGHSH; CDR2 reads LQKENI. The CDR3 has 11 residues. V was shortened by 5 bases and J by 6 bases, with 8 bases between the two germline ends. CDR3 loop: CASSETGEQYF. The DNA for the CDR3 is TGTGCCAGCTCAGAGACAGGCGAGCAGTACTTC.

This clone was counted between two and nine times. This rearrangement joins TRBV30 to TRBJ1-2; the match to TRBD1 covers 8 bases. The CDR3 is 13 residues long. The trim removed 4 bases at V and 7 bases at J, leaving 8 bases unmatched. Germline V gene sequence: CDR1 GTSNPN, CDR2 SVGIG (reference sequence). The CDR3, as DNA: TGTGCCTGGAACGTGGGCAGGGGGCCTGGCTACACCTTC. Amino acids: CAWNVGRGPGYTF.

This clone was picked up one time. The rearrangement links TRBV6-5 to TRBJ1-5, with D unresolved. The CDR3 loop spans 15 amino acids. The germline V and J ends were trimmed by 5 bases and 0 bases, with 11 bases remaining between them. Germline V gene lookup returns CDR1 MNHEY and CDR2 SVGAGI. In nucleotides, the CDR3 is TGTGCCAGCAGTCCCGCGCTTTATAGCAATCAGCCCCAGCATTTT. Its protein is CASSPALYSNQPQHF.

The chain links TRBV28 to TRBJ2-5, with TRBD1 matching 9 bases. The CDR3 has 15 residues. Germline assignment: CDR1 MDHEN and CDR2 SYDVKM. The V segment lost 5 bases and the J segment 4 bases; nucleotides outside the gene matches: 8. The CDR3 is CASSNTGTGRETQYF. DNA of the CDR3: TGTGCCAGCAGTAATACCGGGACAGGGCGAGAGACCCAGTACTTC.

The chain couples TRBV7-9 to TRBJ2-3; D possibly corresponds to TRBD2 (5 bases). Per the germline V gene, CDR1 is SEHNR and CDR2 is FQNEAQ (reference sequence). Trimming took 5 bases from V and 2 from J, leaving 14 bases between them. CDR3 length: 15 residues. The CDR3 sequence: CASSEGISDTDTQYF. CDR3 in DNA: TGTGCCAGCAGCGAAGGTATTAGCGACACAGATACGCAGTATTTT. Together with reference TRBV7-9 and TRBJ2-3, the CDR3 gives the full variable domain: DTGVSQNPRHKITKRGQNVTFRCDPISEHNRLYWYRQTLGQGPEFLTYFQNEAQLEKSRLLSDRFSAERPKGSFSTLEIQRTEQGDSAMYLCASSEGISDTDTQYFGPGTRLTVL.

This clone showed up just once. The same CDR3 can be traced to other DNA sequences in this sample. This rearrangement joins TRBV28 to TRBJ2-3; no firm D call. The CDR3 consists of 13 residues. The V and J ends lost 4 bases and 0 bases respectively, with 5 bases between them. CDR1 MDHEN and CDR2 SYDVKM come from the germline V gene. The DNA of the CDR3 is TGTGCCAGCAGTTCGACTAGCACAGATACGCAGTATTTT. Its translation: CASSSTSTDTQYF.

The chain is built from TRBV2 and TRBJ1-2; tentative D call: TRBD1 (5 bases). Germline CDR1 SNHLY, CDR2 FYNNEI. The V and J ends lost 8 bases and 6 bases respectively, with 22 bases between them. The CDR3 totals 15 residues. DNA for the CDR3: TGTGCCAGCCTAGGCCGGGACTACTTAGATAATGGCTACACCTTC. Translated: CASLGRDYLDNGYTF.

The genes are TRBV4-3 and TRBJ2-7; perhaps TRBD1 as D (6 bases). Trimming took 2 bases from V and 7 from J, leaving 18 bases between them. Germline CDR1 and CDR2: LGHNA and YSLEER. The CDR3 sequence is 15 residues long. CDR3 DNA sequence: TGCGCCAGCAGCCAAAGCTACAGGGCCGCGGAGGAGCAGTACTTC. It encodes CASSQSYRAAEEQYF.

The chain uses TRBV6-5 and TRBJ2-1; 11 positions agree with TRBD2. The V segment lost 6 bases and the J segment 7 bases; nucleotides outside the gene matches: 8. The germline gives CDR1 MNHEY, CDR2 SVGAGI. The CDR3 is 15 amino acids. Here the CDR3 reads CASRSLAGGVNEQFF. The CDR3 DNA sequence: TGTGCCAGCAGAAGTCTAGCGGGAGGAGTGAATGAGCAGTTCTTC.

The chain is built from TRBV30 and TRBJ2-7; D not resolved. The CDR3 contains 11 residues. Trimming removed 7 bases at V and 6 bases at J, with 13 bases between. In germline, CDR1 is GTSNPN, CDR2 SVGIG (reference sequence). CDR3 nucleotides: TGTGCCTTTTCCCTTGAGTCCGAGCAGTACTTC. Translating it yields CAFSLESEQYF.

The CDR3 bases are TGTGCCAGCATCTTGGGACAGGAGTTTTTCTACGAGCAGTACTTC. It encodes CASILGQEFFYEQYF. The V gene is TRBV6-1, the J gene TRBJ2-7, with 8 bases aligning to TRBD1. The length of the CDR3 is 15 residues. With 7 bases clipped from V and 3 bases from J, the junction kept 11 bases outside the gene matches. The germline CDR1 and CDR2 sequences are MNHNS and SASEGT.

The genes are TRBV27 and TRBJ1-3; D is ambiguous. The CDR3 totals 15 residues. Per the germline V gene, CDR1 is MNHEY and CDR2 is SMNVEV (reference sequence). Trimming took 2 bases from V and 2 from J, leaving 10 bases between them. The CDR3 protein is CASSLMGGAGNTIYF. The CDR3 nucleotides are TGTGCCAGCAGTTTAATGGGAGGAGCTGGAAACACCATATATTTT.

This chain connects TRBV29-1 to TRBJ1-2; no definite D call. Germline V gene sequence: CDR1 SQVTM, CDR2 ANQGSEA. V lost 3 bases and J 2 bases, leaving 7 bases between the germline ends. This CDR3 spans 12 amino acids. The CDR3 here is CSVDEGNYGYTF. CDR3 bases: TGCAGCGTTGATGAGGGCAACTATGGCTACACCTTC.

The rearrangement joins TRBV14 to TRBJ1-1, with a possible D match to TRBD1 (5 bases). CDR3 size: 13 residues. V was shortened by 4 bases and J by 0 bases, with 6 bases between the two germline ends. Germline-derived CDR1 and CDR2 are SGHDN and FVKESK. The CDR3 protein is CASSRGVNTEAFF. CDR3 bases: TGTGCCAGCAGCCGGGGGGTGAACACTGAAGCTTTCTTT. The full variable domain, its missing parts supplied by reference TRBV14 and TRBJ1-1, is EAGVTQFPSHSVIEKGQTVTLRCDPISGHDNLYWYRRVMGKEIKFLLHFVKESKQDESGMPNNRFLAERTGGTYSTLKVQPAELEDSGVYFCASSRGVNTEAFFGQGTRLTVV.